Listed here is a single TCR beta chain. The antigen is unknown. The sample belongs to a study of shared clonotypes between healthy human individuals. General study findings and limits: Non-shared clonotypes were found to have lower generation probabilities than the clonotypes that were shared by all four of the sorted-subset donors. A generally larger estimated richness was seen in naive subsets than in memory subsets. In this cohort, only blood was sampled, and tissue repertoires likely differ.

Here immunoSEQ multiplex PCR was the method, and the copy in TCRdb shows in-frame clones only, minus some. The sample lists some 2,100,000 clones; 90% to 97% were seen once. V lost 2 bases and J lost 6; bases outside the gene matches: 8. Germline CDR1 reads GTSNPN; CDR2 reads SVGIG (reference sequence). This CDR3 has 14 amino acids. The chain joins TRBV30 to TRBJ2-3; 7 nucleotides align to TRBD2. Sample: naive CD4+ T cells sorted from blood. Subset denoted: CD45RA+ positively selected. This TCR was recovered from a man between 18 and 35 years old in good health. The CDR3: CAWSRDYTFDTQYF. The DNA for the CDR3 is TGTGCCTGGAGTAGGGACTATACTTTCGATACGCAGTATTTT.